This T cell receptor (beta chain) appears in the sequencing data of a study of blood T cell repertoires in COVID-19. As for the study in general: Samples taken during acute and convalescent COVID-19 were collected in the United States, Italy and Spain. PBMCs, B-cell-depleted T cells, or T cells provided the cDNA or gDNA that made up the material.

Germline CDR1 is MDHEN and CDR2 is SYDVKM. V dropped 1 base and J dropped 5 bases, with 13 bases sitting between them. This CDR3 comprises 15 residues. Per the authors' pipeline: Reference gene primer amplification in the assay estimated nucleated cell counts. The protocol was immunoSEQ multiplex PCR, while the TCRdb copy is restricted to in-frame clones and leaves out a portion. D and trimming come from the DNA, and the V and J calls and clone size come from that table. The sample includes roughly 150,000 clones, 65% to 80% seen only once; the top ten take 4.2%. The chain has TRBV28 and TRBJ2-3; D is unresolved. Sequences were obtained from peripheral blood. The TCR originated in a man aged 60 to 75 with acute or convalescent COVID-19. CDR3 loop: CASSLSLDGRDTQYF. CDR3 DNA sequence: TGTGCCAGCAGTTTATCCCTAGACGGAAGAGATACGCAGTATTTT.